These 15 T cell receptor beta chains came from one sample sequenced in a study of T cells in Graves' hyperthyroidism and ophthalmopathy. Amplification of TCR beta CDR3 regions used RNA as the template. The HTBI set primed first-round TCR CDR3 RT-PCR. MiXCR, applied by TCRdb to the multiplex PCR reads, yields one record per CDR3 protein. The sample lists hundreds of thousands of distinct CDR3 sequences; approximately 44% were seen once. The sample consisted of peripheral blood or thyroid tissue (not recorded which). The receptor set was obtained from a woman aged 18-35 years with Graves' hyperthyroidism.

With respect to this clonotype: This may arise from a read error, as a much more abundant clone is one base away. The rearrangement uses TRBV7-9 and TRBJ1-6; unclear D gene. The germline V gene encodes CDR1 SEHNR and CDR2 FQNEAQ (reference sequence). The V end lost 2 bases, the J end lost 10 bases, and 6 bases lay between the germline ends. The CDR3 is 12 amino acids. The CDR3 DNA follows: TGTGCCAGCAGCTTATATGGCTCACCCCTCCACTTT. Protein: CASSLYGSPLHF. Supplemented by reference TRBV7-9 and TRBJ1-6, the full variable domain reads DTGVSQNPRHKITKRGQNVTFRCDPISEHNRLYWYRQTLGQGPEFLTYFQNEAQLEKSRLLSDRFSAERPKGSFSTLEIQRTEQGDSAMYLCASSLYGSPLHFGNGTRLTVT.

The rearrangement joins TRBV10-3 to TRBJ1-1; D is ambiguous. The length of the CDR3 is 14 residues. Germline V gene data show CDR1 as ENHRY and CDR2 as SYGVKD. The V gene lost 8 bases and the J gene lost 4 bases, with 17 bases spanning the gap. This CDR3 is CAISEEGMSTEAFF. The CDR3 nucleotides read TGTGCCATCTCAGAAGAAGGGATGAGCACTGAAGCTTTCTTT.

V gene TRBV7-2 combines with J gene TRBJ2-2; 8 nucleotides agree with TRBD1. The CDR3 is 14 residues long. The ends lost 5 bases at V and 5 bases at J; junction bases unmatched: 4. Germline V lookup: CDR1 SGHTA, CDR2 FQGNSA. CDR3 bases: TGTGCCAGCAGCGCGGACAGGGAGACCGGGGAGCTGTTTTTT. It is translated as CASSADRETGELFF. Full variable domain (rest looked up from reference TRBV7-2 and TRBJ2-2): GAGVSQSPSNKVTEKGKDVELRCDPISGHTALYWYRQSLGQGLEFLIYFQGNSAPDKSGLPSDRFSAERTGGSVSTLTIQRTQQEDSAVYLCASSADRETGELFFGEGSRLTVL.

This clonotype was picked up many times. The V and J genes are TRBV19 and TRBJ1-5, with D possibly being TRBD1 (6 bases). The V gene lost 5 bases and the J gene lost 3 bases, with 14 bases spanning the gap. CDR1 and CDR2 from the germline V gene are LNHDA and SQIVND (reference sequence). The CDR3 is made up of 15 amino acids. This CDR3 reads CASSLSWTANQPQHF. CDR3 in DNA: TGTGCCAGTAGTCTATCCTGGACAGCCAATCAGCCCCAGCATTTT.

In the case of this clonotype: The junction and the germline gene differ at one end; a read error may be behind it. V is TRBV20-1 and J is TRBJ2-7, with TRBD2 matching 12 bases. This CDR3 contains 16 residues. Germline lookup yields CDR1 DFQATT and CDR2 SNEGSKA (reference sequence). The CDR3 sequence: CSARFRGTSGSYEQYF. CDR3 DNA sequence: TGCAGCGCTAGGTTTCGGGGGACTAGCGGGTCCTACGAGCAGTACTTC.

The chain couples TRBV10-3 to TRBJ1-5; the D is unclear. The V gene's germline CDR1 is ENHRY and CDR2 SYGVKD. The CDR3 spans 12 residues. This CDR3 reads CALTDSNQPQHF. CDR3 DNA: TGTGCTCTGACGGATAGCAATCAGCCCCAGCATTTT.

This clonotype was seen a few times. The J gene is TRBJ1-1, the V gene TRBV6-4, with 8 bases that match TRBD1. Trimming took 3 bases from V and 1 from J; bases not matched to a gene: 7. This CDR3 has 16 amino acids. Germline loops: CDR1 MRHNA, CDR2 SNTAGT. In nucleotides, the CDR3 is TGTGCCAGCAGTGATCCTCCCGGGACAGGGAACACTGAAGCTTTCTTT. Amino acids: CASSDPPGTGNTEAFF.

V gene TRBV2 combines with J gene TRBJ1-1; unclear D gene. Trimming stripped 4 bases from V and 11 bases from J, with 14 bases between. The CDR3 runs to 12 residues. The germline V gene encodes CDR1 SNHLY and CDR2 FYNNEI. CDR3 nucleotides: TGTGCCAGCAGTGTTGGTTCCAACGGGGCTTTCTTT. Translated, it gives CASSVGSNGAFF.

Only a few counts were recorded for this clonotype. The CDR3 DNA reads TGTGCCAGCAGCCTAGGAGGGCCCGGCGGCTACACCTTC. Protein: CASSLGGPGGYTF. The J gene is TRBJ1-2, the V gene TRBV9; D remains ambiguous. Trimming shortened V by 4 bases and J by 8 bases, and 15 bases separated the two germline ends. The CDR3 is made up of 13 amino acids. Germline V CDR1 and CDR2: SGDLS, YYNGEE.

Ten or more counts support this clonotype. The chain carries TRBV29-1 and TRBJ2-5; 10 nucleotides match TRBD1. J lost 2 bases, V lost 7 bases, and 1 base had no gene match. The CDR3 runs to 12 residues. Germline CDR1 is SQVTM and CDR2 is ANQGSEA. CDR3 amino acids: CSGDRGQETQYF. Here the CDR3 DNA reads TGCAGCGGGGACAGGGGACAAGAGACCCAGTACTTC.

This clonotype was counted at least ten times. The chain carries TRBV7-9 and TRBJ2-5; tentative D call: TRBD1 (6 bases). V lost 3 bases to trimming and J lost 0 bases, with 8 bases between them. CDR3 length: 14 residues. Germline V lookup: CDR1 SEHNR, CDR2 FQNEAQ (reference sequence). CDR3 sequence (DNA): TGTGCCAGCAGCTTCGGACAGCACCAAGAGACCCAGTACTTC. Translated: CASSFGQHQETQYF.

On this clonotype: Relative to the germline gene, one junction end is altered; a read error may explain this. The chain uses TRBV11-1 and TRBJ1-4; D gene unclear. CDR3 size: 16 residues. Germline values: CDR1 SGHAT, CDR2 FQDESV (reference sequence). CDR3 bases: TGTGCCAGCACCCCCTCGCTCAGAACAACTAATGAAGAACTGTTTTTT. Encoded protein: CASTPSLRTTNEELFF.

The rearrangement links TRBV7-2 to TRBJ1-4, with D perhaps matching TRBD1 (5 bases). Germline V gene sequence: CDR1 SGHTA, CDR2 FQGNSA. Trimming took 6 bases from V and 3 from J, leaving 11 bases between them. CDR3 length: 14 residues. CDR3 sequence (DNA): TGTGCCAGCAGATGGAGGGGCCCTAATGAAAAACTGTTTTTT. As protein: CASRWRGPNEKLFF.

The chain combines TRBV29-1 with TRBJ2-1; TRBD1 matches 10 bases. This CDR3 contains 14 residues. J was trimmed by 10 bases and V by 3 bases; bases with no gene match: 9. Germline lookup yields CDR1 SQVTM and CDR2 ANQGSEA. The DNA of the CDR3 is TGCAGCGTTGACGGACAGGGGGGACAACGGGAGCAGTTCTTC. It translates to CSVDGQGGQREQFF.

The V gene is TRBV20-1, the J gene TRBJ2-7; 10 bases are a match to TRBD2. Looked up from germline, CDR1 is DFQATT and CDR2 is SNEGSKA (reference sequence). CDR3 length equals 14 residues. The ends lost 6 bases at V and 1 base at J; junction bases unmatched: 6. CDR3 loop: CSAEGAGGSYEQYF. CDR3 in DNA: TGCAGTGCAGAGGGAGCGGGAGGGTCCTACGAGCAGTACTTC.